This T cell receptor (beta chain) appears in the sequencing data of a study of T-cell memory formation after mild COVID-19. Study-wide context: Most TCR clusters belonged to a single donor.

Germline lookup yields CDR1 SNHLY and CDR2 FYNNEI. Trimming took off 5 bases at V and 7 bases at J, with 21 bases between the two ends. The CDR3 sequence is 16 residues long. TCRdb passed the 5' RACE reads through MiXCR, listing each CDR3 protein once. The table has about 200,000 distinct CDR3 sequences, 9.5% seen once. Sequencing used PBMCs or a T cell subset sorted from them (not recorded which). The V and J genes are TRBV2 and TRBJ1-5, with D possibly being TRBD1 (6 bases). This receptor was identified in a man between 18 and 29 years old who had mild COVID-19 (a few samples of this study predate the infection). Cell type and time point are not known. As DNA, the CDR3 is TGTGCCAGCAGTTTATCCAGGGGAAAAGGTACCCAGCCCCAGCATTTT. It is translated as CASSLSRGKGTQPQHF.